This T cell receptor beta chain was profiled in a study of blood T cell repertoires in COVID-19. This clone was observed a few times. Profiled with immunoSEQ multiplex PCR; TCRdb holds only in-frame clones, not every one. The data hold about 310,000 clones, with roughly nine tenths observed a single time. Germline CDR1 reads SGHRS; CDR2 reads YFSETQ. Trimming at V came to 0 bases and at J to 3 bases, leaving 8 bases not matched to a gene. This CDR3 has 16 residues. The TCR comes from a young woman who had recovered from COVID-19. Source material: PBMCs or T cells enriched from blood (not recorded which). The chain employs TRBV5-1 and TRBJ2-7, with TRBD1 matching over 8 bases. CDR3 loop: CASSLGRDRSRYEQYF. In DNA form, the CDR3 reads TGCGCCAGCAGCTTGGGAAGGGACAGGAGTCGCTACGAGCAGTACTTC.